Listed below are T cell receptor beta chains from one sample, sequenced in a study of T cell repertoires in cytomegalovirus infection. TCRdb recomputed calls from the reads with MiXCR, one row per CDR3 protein. Of just under 300,000 distinct CDR3 sequences in the sample, approximately 8.9% were seen once. Sequencing was performed on PBMCs. The receptors here all came from a human donor in good health (CMV status not recorded). Some clones in this sample may be carry-over from other donors' samples. CDR3s include the opening cysteine and the closing phenylalanine or tryptophan. The order of the fields is clone size, V gene, D gene, J gene, CDR3 protein, CDR3 DNA. D genes are given only for firm matches. Size values are once, few and many counts, or a class for expanded clones, and some rows have none.

many	TRBV10-3	.	TRBJ2-5	CAISSDISSQETQYF	TGTGCCATCAGTTCCGACATTTCCAGCCAAGAGACCCAGTACTTC
few	TRBV20-1	TRBD1	TRBJ2-3	CSASGTGLSDTQYF	TGCAGTGCTTCCGGGACAGGGCTTTCAGATACGCAGTATTTT
.	TRBV28	.	TRBJ2-2	CASRLPPPGELFF	TGTGCCAGCAGATTACCACCCCCCGGGGAGCTGTTTTTT
.	TRBV5-1	.	TRBJ2-5	CASSPPTSLGETQYF	TGCGCCAGCAGCCCACCCACTAGCCTGGGCGAGACCCAGTACTTC
few	TRBV12-3/TRBV12-4	TRBD1	TRBJ2-1	CASSPGDRPHEQFF	TGTGCCAGCAGCCCGGGGGACAGGCCTCATGAGCAGTTCTTC
many	TRBV7-6	.	TRBJ2-5	CASSASQETQYF	TGTGCCAGCAGCGCCAGCCAAGAGACCCAGTACTTC
many	TRBV7-9	TRBD1	TRBJ2-5	CASSLAPGQGETQYF	TGTGCCAGCAGCTTAGCCCCGGGACAGGGAGAGACCCAGTACTTC
.	TRBV10-3	.	TRBJ1-2	CAISENPAYGYTF	TGTGCCATCAGTGAGAACCCAGCGTATGGCTACACCTTC
many	TRBV28	.	TRBJ2-1	CASSLPRGATYNEQFF	TGTGCCAGCAGTTTACCCCGGGGCGCAACCTACAATGAGCAGTTCTTC
few	TRBV2	.	TRBJ1-2	CASTPPTDAYGYTF	TGTGCCAGCACCCCCCCGACAGACGCCTATGGCTACACCTTC
many	TRBV6-5	.	TRBJ2-7	CASSFVGGSTYEQYF	TGTGCCAGCAGTTTTGTTGGGGGTTCGACCTACGAGCAGTACTTC
few	TRBV5-5	TRBD1	TRBJ1-5	CASSSRTGPFGNQPQHF	TGTGCCAGCAGCTCAAGGACAGGGCCCTTTGGGAATCAGCCCCAGCATTTT
many	TRBV4-1	.	TRBJ2-1	CASSQDLAGRVVNEQFF	TGCGCCAGCAGCCAAGATCTGGCGGGGAGAGTGGTAAATGAGCAGTTCTTC
many	TRBV7-2	TRBD1	TRBJ2-1	CASSSQGAQYNEQFF	TGTGCCAGCAGCTCGCAGGGGGCGCAGTACAATGAGCAGTTCTTC
many	TRBV2	.	TRBJ2-2	CATAGRNLEGGELFF	TGTGCCACCGCGGGAAGGAATTTAGAAGGCGGGGAGCTGTTTTTT
many	TRBV29-1	TRBD1	TRBJ2-7	CSVNRGPGEQYF	TGCAGCGTGAACAGGGGCCCGGGGGAGCAGTACTTC
many	TRBV28	.	TRBJ2-5	CASSLWSGHQETQYF	TGTGCCAGCAGTTTATGGTCAGGGCACCAAGAGACCCAGTACTTC
many	TRBV11-3	.	TRBJ1-3	CASRLGRPVRSSGNTIYF	TGTGCCAGCAGGTTGGGACGGCCGGTTCGGAGCTCTGGAAACACCATATATTTT
.	TRBV6-5	TRBD1	TRBJ1-1	CASSSSGQGNTEAFF	TGTGCCAGCAGTTCATCCGGACAGGGGAACACTGAAGCTTTCTTT
many	TRBV7-8	TRBD1	TRBJ2-3	CASSPNGQGSTDTQYF	TGTGCCAGCAGCCCCAACGGACAGGGAAGCACAGATACGCAGTATTTT
many	TRBV5-6	.	TRBJ1-5	CASSLGIQGNQPQHF	TGTGCCAGCAGCTTAGGGATACAGGGCAATCAGCCCCAGCATTTT
many	TRBV29-1	.	TRBJ1-4	CSAVGGPATNEKLFF	TGCAGCGCCGTCGGGGGCCCCGCAACTAATGAAAAACTGTTTTTT
many	TRBV14	TRBD1	TRBJ2-3	CASSQGTGARTDTQYF	TGTGCCAGCAGCCAAGGGACAGGCGCCCGCACAGATACGCAGTATTTT
.	TRBV20-1	.	TRBJ1-4	CSPEIWCTLFF	TGCAGTCCTGAAATTTGGTGCACACTGTTTTTT
.	TRBV5-4	.	TRBJ1-1	CASSYDGAEAFF	TGTGCCAGCAGCTATGACGGGGCCGAAGCTTTCTTT
many	TRBV5-4	TRBD1	TRBJ1-1	CASSNRDREAFF	TGTGCCAGCAGCAATAGGGACAGGGAAGCTTTCTTT
many	TRBV7-6	.	TRBJ2-7	CASNPGWERTEQYF	TGTGCCAGCAACCCGGGGTGGGAGAGGACCGAGCAGTACTTC
many	TRBV5-6	.	TRBJ2-1	CASSLSGGVRNEQFF	TGTGCCAGCAGCTTGTCAGGTGGAGTAAGGAATGAGCAGTTCTTC
few	TRBV19	.	TRBJ1-2	CASSASTGGYTF	TGTGCCAGTAGTGCCTCGACAGGCGGCTACACCTTC
many	TRBV6-5	TRBD1	TRBJ1-6	CASRDRGTYNSPLHF	TGTGCCAGCAGGGACAGGGGGACCTATAATTCACCCCTCCACTTT
many	TRBV28	TRBD2	TRBJ2-3	CASMILAGGGDTQYF	TGTGCCAGCATGATCCTAGCGGGGGGTGGAGATACGCAGTATTTT
.	TRBV4-1	.	TRBJ1-1	CASSPSGDTEAFF	TGCGCCAGCAGTCCATCGGGGGACACTGAAGCTTTCTTT
few	TRBV20-1	TRBD1	TRBJ2-2	CSARDLRTGNTGELFF	TGCAGTGCTAGAGATCTTCGGACAGGAAACACCGGGGAGCTGTTTTTT
many	TRBV6-1	.	TRBJ2-5	CATRKSPRAEETQYF	TGTGCCACTAGAAAGTCTCCCAGGGCTGAAGAGACCCAGTACTTC
few	TRBV7-9	.	TRBJ2-7	CASSLGTRPGDEQYF	TGTGCCAGCAGCTTAGGGACCCGTCCGGGGGACGAGCAGTACTTC
.	TRBV4-3	.	TRBJ2-1	CASSQDQGGYNEQFF	TGCGCCAGCAGCCAAGATCAGGGGGGCTACAATGAGCAGTTCTTC
few	TRBV2	.	TRBJ2-5	CASSVLETQYF	TGTGCCAGCAGTGTCTTGGAGACCCAGTACTTC
many	TRBV7-9	.	TRBJ1-1	CASSRSSGPTEAFF	TGTGCCAGCAGCCGGAGCTCGGGTCCGACTGAAGCTTTCTTT
many	TRBV6-5	TRBD2	TRBJ2-7	CASSYSASGGENEQYF	TGTGCCAGCAGTTACTCGGCTAGCGGGGGGGAGAACGAGCAGTACTTC
many	TRBV2	.	TRBJ1-1	CASSEGEAFF	TGTGCCAGCAGTGAAGGGGAAGCTTTCTTT
many	TRBV6-6	.	TRBJ1-5	CASSTPGGMEPQHF	TGTGCCAGCAGTACACCGGGGGGTATGGAGCCCCAGCATTTT
.	TRBV12-3/TRBV12-4	.	TRBJ2-6	CASSSGTTRRANVLTF	TGTGCCAGCAGTTCGGGGACCACCCGAAGGGCCAACGTCCTGACTTTC
.	TRBV10-2	.	TRBJ2-7	CASSDLGRGTYEQYF	TGCGCCAGCAGTGACCTTGGTAGGGGGACCTACGAGCAGTACTTC
many	TRBV7-2	.	TRBJ2-7	CASSHGGSYEQYF	TGTGCCAGCAGCCACGGGGGATCCTACGAGCAGTACTTC
many	TRBV6-5	.	TRBJ2-2	CASRSLTGELFF	TGTGCCAGCAGGTCCCTCACCGGGGAGCTGTTTTTT
.	TRBV28	TRBD2	TRBJ2-5	CASRGTSGGAETQYF	TGTGCCAGCAGGGGGACTAGCGGGGGGGCAGAGACCCAGTACTTC
.	TRBV7-9	.	TRBJ1-6	CASSWTDYNSPLHF	TGTGCCAGCAGCTGGACGGACTATAATTCACCCCTCCACTTT
few	TRBV7-8	.	TRBJ2-5	CASSLWAKVQETQYF	TGTGCCAGCAGCTTATGGGCAAAGGTCCAAGAGACCCAGTACTTC
many	TRBV29-1	TRBD2	TRBJ2-7	CSVEIPRTSGFYEQYF	TGCAGCGTTGAAATCCCCCGAACTAGCGGGTTCTACGAGCAGTACTTC